These 5 T cell receptor beta chains were all obtained from the same sample, sequenced in a study of blood T cell repertoires in COVID-19. Method: immunoSEQ multiplex PCR; TCRdb's copy keeps in-frame clones and lacks some. The sample holds about 83,000 clones, about 85% seen once. The specimen was peripheral blood. Source of these receptors: a woman aged 50 to 60 with active or convalescent COVID-19.

To note about this clone: Relative to the germline gene, one junction end is altered; a read error may explain this. This chain uses TRBV11-3 with TRBJ2-1; TRBD2 aligns across 8 bases. Germline loops: CDR1 SGHNT, CDR2 YENEEA. The CDR3 loop spans 15 amino acids. The CDR3 loop reads CASSLDSGVGDEQFF. As DNA, the CDR3 is TGTGCCAGCAGCCTAGATAGCGGGGTAGGGGATGAGCAGTTCTTC.

The genes are TRBV6-6 and TRBJ2-3, with 7 bases identical to TRBD2. Trimming cost V 2 bases and J 5 bases; bases outside gene matches: 4. The CDR3 totals 14 residues. The V gene's germline CDR1 is MNHNY and CDR2 SVGAGI (reference sequence). CDR3 bases: TGTGCCAGCAGTTACGGGGACTACCAAGATACGCAGTATTTT. It encodes CASSYGDYQDTQYF.

The table lists this clone with a count of one. The rearrangement joins TRBV3-1 (or the pseudogene TRBV3-2) to TRBJ2-5, with 10 nucleotides matching TRBD2. The V segment lost 3 bases and the J segment 5 bases; nucleotides outside the gene matches: 12. Germline CDR1 reads LGHDT; CDR2 reads YNNKEL (reference sequence). This CDR3 contains 17 residues. CDR3 sequence: CASSQKGGLAPWETQYF. DNA of the CDR3: TGTGCCAGCAGCCAGAAAGGGGGACTAGCGCCGTGGGAGACCCAGTACTTC.

The chain carries TRBV18 and TRBJ2-7, with D unclear. The CDR3 runs 12 residues. Trimming took 0 bases from V and 5 from J, leaving 5 bases between them. Germline V gene data show CDR1 as KGHSH and CDR2 as LQKENI. CDR3 bases: TGTGCCAGCTCACCACCTTCGGACGAGCAGTACTTC. As protein: CASSPPSDEQYF.

This chain joins TRBV4-2 and TRBJ2-2; D is possibly TRBD2 (7 bases). The germline V gene encodes CDR1 LGHNA and CDR2 YNFKEQ. CDR3 size: 18 residues. The V gene lost 0 bases and the J gene lost 4 bases, with 18 bases spanning the gap. The DNA for the CDR3 is TGTGCCAGCAGCCAAGATGGGAACCGGGGGGCGGGCACCGGGGAGCTGTTTTTT. Translation: CASSQDGNRGAGTGELFF.